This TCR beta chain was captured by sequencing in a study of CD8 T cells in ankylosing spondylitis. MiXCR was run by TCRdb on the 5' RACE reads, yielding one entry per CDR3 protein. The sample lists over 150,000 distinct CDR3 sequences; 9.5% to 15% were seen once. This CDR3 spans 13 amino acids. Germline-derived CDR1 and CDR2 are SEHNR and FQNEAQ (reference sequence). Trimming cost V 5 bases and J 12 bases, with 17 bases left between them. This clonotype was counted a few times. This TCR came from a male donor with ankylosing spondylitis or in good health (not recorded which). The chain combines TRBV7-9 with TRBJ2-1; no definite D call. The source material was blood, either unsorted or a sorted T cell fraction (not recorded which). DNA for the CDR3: TGTGCCAGCAGCCCCCGGGTCTCCGATTGGCAGTTCTTC. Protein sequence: CASSPRVSDWQFF.